This is a list of T cell receptor beta chains from one sample in a study of cytomegalovirus exposure and HLA in healthy donors. Sequenced by immunoSEQ multiplex PCR; TCRdb stores in-frame clones only, minus some. The sample has some 140,000 clones; 73% are singletons. Sequencing was carried out using PBMCs. All receptors come from a woman aged 40 to 50 in good health and CMV-seronegative. CDR3s include the opening cysteine and the closing phenylalanine or tryptophan. Fields, in order: D gene, J gene, V gene, clone size, CDR3 DNA, CDR3 protein. The D gene is left open where the match is weak. For some rows the clone size is stated as once, few or many, or as a class when expanded; others skip it.

D: TRBD1
J: TRBJ2-1
V: TRBV5-4
size: NA
DNA: TGTGCCAGCAGGTCAAAGGGACAGGGTGTTTTCAATGAGCAGTTCTTC
CDR3: CASRSKGQGVFNEQFF

D: TRBD1
J: TRBJ2-6
V: TRBV4-1
size: NA
DNA: TGCGCCAGCAGCCCTAACAGGGGCCGTGGGGCCAACGTCCTGACTTTC
CDR3: CASSPNRGRGANVLTF

D: TRBD1
J: TRBJ1-6
V: TRBV5-1
size: few
DNA: TGCGCCAGCAACCCGGGACAGGGTAATTCACCCCTCCACTTT
CDR3: CASNPGQGNSPLHF

D: TRBD1
J: TRBJ1-2
V: TRBV4-2
size: NA
DNA: TGTGCCAGCAGCCAAGATAGATTACAGGGGAGAGATGGCTACACCTTC
CDR3: CASSQDRLQGRDGYTF

D: NA
J: TRBJ1-1
V: TRBV7-9
size: NA
DNA: TGTGCCAGCAGCTCAAACAGGGAATCAGCTTTCTTT
CDR3: CASSSNRESAFF

D: TRBD2
J: TRBJ2-2
V: TRBV9
size: NA
DNA: TGTGCCAGCAGCGGTAGCGGGGGCGCGAACACCGGGGAGCTGTTTTTT
CDR3: CASSGSGGANTGELFF

D: NA
J: TRBJ2-4
V: TRBV2
size: NA
DNA: TGTGCCAGCAGTGAACGGTATCTAGCCAAAAACATTCAGTACTTC
CDR3: CASSERYLAKNIQYF

D: NA
J: TRBJ1-1
V: TRBV7-2
size: NA
DNA: TGTGCCAGCAGCCTTGCAGGGTTTACTGAAGCTTTCTTT
CDR3: CASSLAGFTEAFF

D: TRBD1
J: TRBJ1-5
V: TRBV18
size: NA
DNA: TGTGCCAGCTCACCACAGGGGGCAAGTAATCAGCCCCAGCATTTT
CDR3: CASSPQGASNQPQHF

D: NA
J: TRBJ1-3
V: TRBV13
size: NA
DNA: TGTGCCAGCAGCGCTCCTAGCTCTGGAAACACCATATATTTT
CDR3: CASSAPSSGNTIYF

D: TRBD1
J: TRBJ1-1
V: TRBV19
size: NA
DNA: TGTGCCAGTAAATTACAGGGGGCCGGTGACACTGAAGCTTTCTTT
CDR3: CASKLQGAGDTEAFF

D: TRBD1
J: TRBJ1-2
V: TRBV25-1
size: NA
DNA: TGTGCCAGCAGTGCCTGGACAGGGTATGGCTACACCTTC
CDR3: CASSAWTGYGYTF

D: NA
J: TRBJ1-5
V: TRBV6-9
size: few
DNA: TGTGCGCGCCGAGCAAACAATCAGCCCCAGCATTTT
CDR3: CARRANNQPQHF

D: TRBD2
J: TRBJ2-1
V: TRBV5-1
size: NA
DNA: TGCGCCAGCAGCTTGGGGGGGGGCTCCTACAATGAGCAGTTCTTC
CDR3: CASSLGGGSYNEQFF

D: NA
J: TRBJ2-1
V: TRBV4-1
size: NA
DNA: TGCGCCAGCAGCCAAGGGAACGGCAGGGGTTTTGGGCAGTTCTTC
CDR3: CASSQGNGRGFGQFF

D: NA
J: TRBJ1-1
V: TRBV18
size: NA
DNA: TGTGCCAGCTCACCGGGCAGTGCGAACACTGAAGCTTTCTTT
CDR3: CASSPGSANTEAFF

D: TRBD1
J: TRBJ2-7
V: TRBV2
size: NA
DNA: TGTGCCAGCCTAACCTGGGACAGGGCCTACGAGCAGTACTTC
CDR3: CASLTWDRAYEQYF

D: NA
J: TRBJ2-1
V: TRBV9
size: NA
DNA: TGTGCCAGCACCCGGACACTGGACACACACAATGAGCAGTTCTTC
CDR3: CASTRTLDTHNEQFF

D: TRBD1
J: TRBJ1-2
V: TRBV29-1
size: NA
DNA: TGCAGCGTTGAAGACCTGTTAACAGGGGTCGGCTACACCTTC
CDR3: CSVEDLLTGVGYTF

D: NA
J: TRBJ2-5
V: TRBV7-9
size: NA
DNA: TGTGCCAGCAGCTTAACGGAGGGGACCCAGTACTTC
CDR3: CASSLTEGTQYF

D: TRBD1
J: TRBJ1-5
V: TRBV19
size: once
DNA: TGTGCCAGTAGTATCGGACCGGGACAGGGATTTTATGGTGGCGGCAATCAGCCCCAGCATTTT
CDR3: CASSIGPGQGFYGGGNQPQHF

D: TRBD1
J: TRBJ1-2
V: TRBV2
size: NA
DNA: TGTGCCAGCAGTCAGGGGGCTCCCGGCGGCTACACCTTC
CDR3: CASSQGAPGGYTF

D: TRBD1
J: TRBJ1-2
V: TRBV6-6
size: NA
DNA: TGTGCCAGCAGCCAAGGGACAGTATCTGGCTACACCTTC
CDR3: CASSQGTVSGYTF

D: NA
J: TRBJ1-1
V: TRBV5-1
size: NA
DNA: TGCGCCAGCAGCTTGGGTTATGTTGGTCAGGGGAACACTGAAGCTTTCTTT
CDR3: CASSLGYVGQGNTEAFF

D: TRBD1
J: TRBJ1-1
V: TRBV5-4
size: few
DNA: TGTGCCAGCAGCGATCCTGGGGACAGGGGGCAACCTTCCACTGAAGCTTTCTTT
CDR3: CASSDPGDRGQPSTEAFF

D: NA
J: TRBJ1-2
V: TRBV5-8
size: NA
DNA: TGTGCCAGCAGCTATGTTTACAGGGATATGAGGGGCTACACCTTC
CDR3: CASSYVYRDMRGYTF

D: NA
J: TRBJ1-2
V: TRBV7-9
size: NA
DNA: TGTGCCAGCAGCACGACAGGTAGTGGTGGCTACACCTTC
CDR3: CASSTTGSGGYTF

D: TRBD2
J: TRBJ2-1
V: TRBV5-4
size: NA
DNA: TGTGCCAGCAGCTTTTCTGGCGGGGGTAACAATGAGCAGTTCTTC
CDR3: CASSFSGGGNNEQFF

D: NA
J: TRBJ2-1
V: TRBV5-8
size: NA
DNA: TGTGCCAGCAGTTTTATTAGCTCCTACAATGAGCAGTTCTTC
CDR3: CASSFISSYNEQFF

D: TRBD1
J: TRBJ1-1
V: TRBV28
size: NA
DNA: TGTGCCAGCAGTTTAGGTACAGGGGTGGGAGCTTTCTTT
CDR3: CASSLGTGVGAFF

D: TRBD1
J: TRBJ1-2
V: TRBV6-5
size: NA
DNA: TGTGCCAGCAGTCCTCCGGGACAGGCTCATGGCTACACCTTC
CDR3: CASSPPGQAHGYTF

D: NA
J: TRBJ1-2
V: TRBV25-1
size: NA
DNA: TGTGCCAGCAGTGAAAGCCAGGGTGTAGTTAACTATGGCTACACCTTC
CDR3: CASSESQGVVNYGYTF

D: NA
J: TRBJ2-2
V: TRBV9
size: NA
DNA: TGTGCCAGCAGCGTAGACAGGGCTGACACCGGGGAGCTGTTTTTT
CDR3: CASSVDRADTGELFF

D: NA
J: TRBJ1-3
V: TRBV14
size: NA
DNA: TGTGCCAGCAGCCAAGGGGGAGCAGGGGCTGGAAACACCATATATTTT
CDR3: CASSQGGAGAGNTIYF

D: TRBD1
J: TRBJ1-5
V: TRBV15
size: NA
DNA: TGTGCCACCAGCAGAGATCTGCAGGGGGGAAATCAGCCCCAGCATTTT
CDR3: CATSRDLQGGNQPQHF

D: NA
J: TRBJ2-1
V: TRBV11-2
size: NA
DNA: TGTGCCAGCAGCTTAGGGGCCTCCAACTACAATGAGCAGTTCTTC
CDR3: CASSLGASNYNEQFF

D: TRBD1
J: TRBJ2-4
V: TRBV5-6
size: NA
DNA: TGTGCCAGCAGCTTGGCCGAGGACAGGGACCAGTACTTC
CDR3: CASSLAEDRDQYF

D: TRBD1
J: TRBJ1-4
V: TRBV9
size: NA
DNA: TGTGCCAGCAGCCCAGGGGGGAGTGAAAAACTGTTTTTT
CDR3: CASSPGGSEKLFF

D: NA
J: TRBJ1-1
V: TRBV2
size: NA
DNA: TGTGCCAGCAGTGAGTCTGGCAGGAACACTGAAGCTTTCTTT
CDR3: CASSESGRNTEAFF

D: TRBD1
J: TRBJ1-1
V: TRBV6-6
size: NA
DNA: TGTGCCAGCAGATCCTCGGACAGGGGGCAGGCTGCTGAAGCTTTCTTT
CDR3: CASRSSDRGQAAEAFF

D: TRBD1
J: TRBJ1-5
V: TRBV2
size: NA
DNA: TGTGCCAGCAGTCCTGACAGGGCCAATCAGCCCCAGCATTTT
CDR3: CASSPDRANQPQHF

D: NA
J: TRBJ2-7
V: TRBV4-1
size: NA
DNA: TGCGCCAGCAGCCAAGATCTGGGGCGGGGCTCTGAGGGATGGGCCTACGAGCAGTACTTC
CDR3: CASSQDLGRGSEGWAYEQYF

D: NA
J: TRBJ2-2
V: TRBV13
size: NA
DNA: TGTGCCAGCGGGCAGGGGCGTACCGGGGAGCTGTTTTTT
CDR3: CASGQGRTGELFF

D: TRBD1
J: TRBJ2-7
V: TRBV6-1
size: NA
DNA: TGTGCCAGCAGCCGAACAGGGGGCGCGTCCTACGAGCAGTACTTC
CDR3: CASSRTGGASYEQYF

D: NA
J: TRBJ1-2
V: TRBV9
size: NA
DNA: TGTGCCAGCAGCGCCCGGCGGGAAGAGAGGAGCGGTGGCTACACCTTC
CDR3: CASSARREERSGGYTF

D: NA
J: TRBJ2-3
V: TRBV7-3
size: NA
DNA: TGTGCCAGCAGCCGTGACGGACATTGGGCAGATACGCAGTATTTT
CDR3: CASSRDGHWADTQYF

D: TRBD1
J: TRBJ1-2
V: TRBV28
size: few
DNA: TGTGCCAGCAGTTCAATTCCTCAGGGGGATGTCTATGGCTACACCTTC
CDR3: CASSSIPQGDVYGYTF

D: TRBD2
J: TRBJ2-5
V: TRBV15
size: NA
DNA: TGTGCCACCAGCGGCGTCGGGGCTAGCGGGGGAACTCCTCACAAAGAGACCCAGTACTTC
CDR3: CATSGVGASGGTPHKETQYF

D: NA
J: TRBJ1-2
V: TRBV6-5
size: few
DNA: TGTGCCAGCAGTCCGACAGCAAACTATGGCTACACCTTC
CDR3: CASSPTANYGYTF

D: TRBD1
J: TRBJ1-6
V: TRBV5-1
size: NA
DNA: TGCGCCAGCAGCACGGGACAGGGAGCCTATAATTCACCCCTCCACTTT
CDR3: CASSTGQGAYNSPLHF

D: TRBD1
J: TRBJ2-1
V: TRBV4-3
size: NA
DNA: TGCGCCAGCAGCCGTAACAGGGGGTTTTCCTCCTACAATGAGCAGTTCTTC
CDR3: CASSRNRGFSSYNEQFF

D: NA
J: TRBJ2-1
V: TRBV18
size: NA
DNA: TGTGCCAGCTCACCCCGGCGGGATGAGCAGTTCTTC
CDR3: CASSPRRDEQFF

D: NA
J: TRBJ1-2
V: TRBV25-1
size: NA
DNA: TGTGCCAGCAGTGAGGGTACAGGATCCGGCTATGGCTACACCTTC
CDR3: CASSEGTGSGYGYTF

D: TRBD1
J: TRBJ2-1
V: TRBV4-1
size: NA
DNA: TGCGCCAGCAGCCAAGAGGGACAGGGGGCTCTGGGGCAGTTCTTC
CDR3: CASSQEGQGALGQFF

D: NA
J: TRBJ1-1
V: TRBV5-8
size: NA
DNA: TGTGCCAGCAGCTTGGCCTTCGACACTGAAGCTTTCTTT
CDR3: CASSLAFDTEAFF

D: TRBD2
J: TRBJ2-2
V: TRBV23-1
size: NA
DNA: TGCGCCAGCAGTCATCTCCCGACTAGCGGGGGGGCTAGGACCGGGGAGCTGTTTTTT
CDR3: CASSHLPTSGGARTGELFF

D: NA
J: TRBJ2-2
V: TRBV9
size: once
DNA: TGTGCCAGCAGCGCCGGTGTCACCGGGGAGCTGTTTTTT
CDR3: CASSAGVTGELFF